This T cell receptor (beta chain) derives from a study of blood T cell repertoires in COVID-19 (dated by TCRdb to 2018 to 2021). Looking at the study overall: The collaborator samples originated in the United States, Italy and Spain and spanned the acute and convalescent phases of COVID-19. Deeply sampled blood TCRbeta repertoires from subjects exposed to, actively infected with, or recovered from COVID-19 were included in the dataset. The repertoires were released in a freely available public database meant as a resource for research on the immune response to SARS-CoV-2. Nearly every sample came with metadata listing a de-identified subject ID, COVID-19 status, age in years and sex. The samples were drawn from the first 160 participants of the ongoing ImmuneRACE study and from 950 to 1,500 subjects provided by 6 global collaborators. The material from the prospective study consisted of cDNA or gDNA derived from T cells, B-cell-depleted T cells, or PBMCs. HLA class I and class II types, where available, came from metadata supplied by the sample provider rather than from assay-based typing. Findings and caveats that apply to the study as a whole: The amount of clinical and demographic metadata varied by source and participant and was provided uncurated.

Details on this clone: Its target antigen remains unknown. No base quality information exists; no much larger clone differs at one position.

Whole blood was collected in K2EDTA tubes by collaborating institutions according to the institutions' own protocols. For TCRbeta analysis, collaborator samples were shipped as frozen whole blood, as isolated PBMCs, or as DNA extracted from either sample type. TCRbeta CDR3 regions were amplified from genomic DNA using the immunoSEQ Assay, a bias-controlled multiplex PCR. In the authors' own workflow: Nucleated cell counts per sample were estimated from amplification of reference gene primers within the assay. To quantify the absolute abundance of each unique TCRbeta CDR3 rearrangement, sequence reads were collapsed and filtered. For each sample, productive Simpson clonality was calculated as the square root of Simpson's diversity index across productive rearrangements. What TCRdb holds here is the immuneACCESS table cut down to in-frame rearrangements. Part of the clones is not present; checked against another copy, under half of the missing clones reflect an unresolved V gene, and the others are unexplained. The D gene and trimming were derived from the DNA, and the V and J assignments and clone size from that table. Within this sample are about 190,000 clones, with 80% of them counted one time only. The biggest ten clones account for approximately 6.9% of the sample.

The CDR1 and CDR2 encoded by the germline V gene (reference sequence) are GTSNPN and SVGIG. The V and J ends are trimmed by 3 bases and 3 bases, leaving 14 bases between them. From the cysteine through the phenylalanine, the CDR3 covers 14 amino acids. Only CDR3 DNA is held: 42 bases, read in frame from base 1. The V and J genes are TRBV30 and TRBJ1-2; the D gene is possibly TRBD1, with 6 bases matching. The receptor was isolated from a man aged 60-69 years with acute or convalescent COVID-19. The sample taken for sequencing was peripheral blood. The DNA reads TGTGCCTGGAGCAAGGGGGATTTGGACTATGGCTACACCTTC. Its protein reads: CAWSKGDLDYGYTF. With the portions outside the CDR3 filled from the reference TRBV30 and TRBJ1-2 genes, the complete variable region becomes SQTIHQWPATLVQPVGSPLSLECTVEGTSNPNLYWYRQAAGRGLQLLFYSVGIGQISSEVPQNLSASRPQDRQFILSSKKLLLSDSGFYLCAWSKGDLDYGYTFGSGTRLTVV.